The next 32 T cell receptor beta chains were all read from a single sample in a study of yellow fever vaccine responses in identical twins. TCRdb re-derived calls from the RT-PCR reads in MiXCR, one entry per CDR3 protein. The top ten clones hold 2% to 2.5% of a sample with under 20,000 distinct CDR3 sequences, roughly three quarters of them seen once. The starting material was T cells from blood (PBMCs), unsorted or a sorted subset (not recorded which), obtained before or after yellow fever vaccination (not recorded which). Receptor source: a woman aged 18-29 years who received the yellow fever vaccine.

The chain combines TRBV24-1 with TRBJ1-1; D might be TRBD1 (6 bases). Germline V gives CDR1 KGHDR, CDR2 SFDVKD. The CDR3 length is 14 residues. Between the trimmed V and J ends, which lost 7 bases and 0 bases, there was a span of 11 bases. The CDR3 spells CATRSQGLNTEAFF. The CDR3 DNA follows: TGTGCCACCAGGTCACAGGGACTGAACACTGAAGCTTTCTTT.

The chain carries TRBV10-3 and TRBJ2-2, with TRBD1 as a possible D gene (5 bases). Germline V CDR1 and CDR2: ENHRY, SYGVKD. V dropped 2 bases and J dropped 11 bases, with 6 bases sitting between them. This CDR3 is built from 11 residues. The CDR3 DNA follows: TGTGCCATCAGTGAGACAGGCGAGCTGTTTTTT. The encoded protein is CAISETGELFF.

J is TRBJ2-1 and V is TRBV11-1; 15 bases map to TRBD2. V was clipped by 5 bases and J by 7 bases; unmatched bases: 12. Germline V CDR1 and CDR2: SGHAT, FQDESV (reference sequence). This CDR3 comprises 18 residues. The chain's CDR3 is CASSLLLPGTSGRNEQFF. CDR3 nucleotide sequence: TGTGCCAGCAGCCTCCTATTACCCGGGACTAGCGGGAGGAATGAGCAGTTCTTC.

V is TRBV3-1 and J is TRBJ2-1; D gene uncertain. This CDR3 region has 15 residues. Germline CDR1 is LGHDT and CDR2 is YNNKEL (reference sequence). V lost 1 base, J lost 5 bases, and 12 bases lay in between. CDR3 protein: CASSQAPLLDNEQFF. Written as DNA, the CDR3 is TGTGCCAGCAGCCAAGCCCCACTACTCGACAATGAGCAGTTCTTC.

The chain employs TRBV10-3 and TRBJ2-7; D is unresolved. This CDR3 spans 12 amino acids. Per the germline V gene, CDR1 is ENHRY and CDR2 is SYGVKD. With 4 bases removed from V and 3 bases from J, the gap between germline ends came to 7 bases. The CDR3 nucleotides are TGTGCCATCAGTGGCGAAGGCTACGAGCAGTACTTC. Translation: CAISGEGYEQYF.

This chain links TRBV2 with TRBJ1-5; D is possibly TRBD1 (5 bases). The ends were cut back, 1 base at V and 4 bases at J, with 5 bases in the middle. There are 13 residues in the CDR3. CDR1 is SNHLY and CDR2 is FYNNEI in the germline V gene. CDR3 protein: CASSEEGNQPQHF. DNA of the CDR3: TGTGCCAGCAGTGAAGAGGGGAATCAGCCCCAGCATTTT.

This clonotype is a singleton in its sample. DNA of the CDR3: TGCAGCGTTGTTAACACAGATACGCAGTATTTT. The encoded protein is CSVVNTDTQYF. The chain combines TRBV29-1 with TRBJ2-3, with D uncertain. Germline CDR1 reads SQVTM; CDR2 reads ANQGSEA. The CDR3 contains 11 residues. V was trimmed by 4 bases and J by 2 bases, leaving 4 bases between them.

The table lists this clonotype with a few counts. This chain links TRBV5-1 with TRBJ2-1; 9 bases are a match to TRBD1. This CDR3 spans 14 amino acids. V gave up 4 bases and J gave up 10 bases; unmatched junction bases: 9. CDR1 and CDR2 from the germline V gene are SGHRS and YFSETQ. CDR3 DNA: TGCGCCAGCAGCAGGGGGACAGGGCTTGGGGAGCAGTTCTTC. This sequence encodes CASSRGTGLGEQFF. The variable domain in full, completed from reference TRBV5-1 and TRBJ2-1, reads KAGVTQTPRYLIKTRGQQVTLSCSPISGHRSVSWYQQTPGQGLQFLFEYFSETQRNKGNFPGRFSGRQFSNSRSEMNVSTLELGDSALYLCASSRGTGLGEQFFGPGTRLTVL.

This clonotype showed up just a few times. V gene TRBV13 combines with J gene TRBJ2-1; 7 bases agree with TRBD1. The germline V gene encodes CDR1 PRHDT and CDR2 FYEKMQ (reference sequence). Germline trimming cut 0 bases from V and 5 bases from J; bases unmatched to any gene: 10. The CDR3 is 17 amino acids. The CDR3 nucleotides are TGTGCCAGCAGCTTAGGTTGGTCTTGGGACAGCCACAATGAGCAGTTCTTC. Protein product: CASSLGWSWDSHNEQFF.

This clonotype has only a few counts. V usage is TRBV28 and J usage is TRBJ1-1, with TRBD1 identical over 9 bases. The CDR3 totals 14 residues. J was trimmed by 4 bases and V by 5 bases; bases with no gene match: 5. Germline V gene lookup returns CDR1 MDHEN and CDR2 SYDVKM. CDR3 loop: CASSTTGGVTEAFF. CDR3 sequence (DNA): TGTGCCAGCAGTACGACAGGGGGAGTCACTGAAGCTTTCTTT.

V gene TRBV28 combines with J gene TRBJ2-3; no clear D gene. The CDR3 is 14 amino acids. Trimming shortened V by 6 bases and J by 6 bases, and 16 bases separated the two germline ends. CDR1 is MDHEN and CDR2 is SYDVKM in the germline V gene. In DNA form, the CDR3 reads TGTGCCAGCAGCCGCCGGAGCGCGAGGGATACGCAGTATTTT. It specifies CASSRRSARDTQYF.

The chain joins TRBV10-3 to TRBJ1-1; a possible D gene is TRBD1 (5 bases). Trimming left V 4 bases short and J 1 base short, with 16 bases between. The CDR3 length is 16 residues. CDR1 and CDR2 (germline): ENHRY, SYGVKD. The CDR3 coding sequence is TGTGCCATCAGTGCTTTCGTCAGGGACCAGAACACTGAAGCTTTCTTT. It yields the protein CAISAFVRDQNTEAFF.

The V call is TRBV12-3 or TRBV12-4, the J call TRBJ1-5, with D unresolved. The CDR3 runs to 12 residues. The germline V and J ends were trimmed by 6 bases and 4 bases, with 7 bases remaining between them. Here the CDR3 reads CASSPSNQPQHF. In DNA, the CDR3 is TGTGCCAGCAGCCCGTCAAATCAGCCCCAGCATTTT.

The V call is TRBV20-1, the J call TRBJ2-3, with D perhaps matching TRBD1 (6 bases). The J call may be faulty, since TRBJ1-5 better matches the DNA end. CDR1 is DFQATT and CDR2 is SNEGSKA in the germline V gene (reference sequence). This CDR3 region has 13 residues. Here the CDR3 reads CSAIQGVTDTQHF. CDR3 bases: TGCAGTGCGATACAGGGCGTCACAGATACGCAGCATTTT.

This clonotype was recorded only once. CDR3: CASSQEEGLSYNEQFF. Here the CDR3 DNA reads TGCGCCAGCAGCCAAGAGGAGGGCCTCTCCTACAATGAGCAGTTCTTC. V gene TRBV4-3 combines with J gene TRBJ2-1, with D perhaps TRBD2 (6 bases). V was clipped by 0 bases and J by 0 bases, with 9 bases between them. The CDR3 runs 16 residues. CDR1 and CDR2 from the germline V gene are LGHNA and YSLEER.

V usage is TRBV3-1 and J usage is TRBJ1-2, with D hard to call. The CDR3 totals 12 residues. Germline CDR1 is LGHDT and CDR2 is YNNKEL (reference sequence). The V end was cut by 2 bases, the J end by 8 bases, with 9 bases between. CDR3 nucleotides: TGTGCCAGCAGCCAAACCGGGAGGGGCTACACCTTC. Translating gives CASSQTGRGYTF.

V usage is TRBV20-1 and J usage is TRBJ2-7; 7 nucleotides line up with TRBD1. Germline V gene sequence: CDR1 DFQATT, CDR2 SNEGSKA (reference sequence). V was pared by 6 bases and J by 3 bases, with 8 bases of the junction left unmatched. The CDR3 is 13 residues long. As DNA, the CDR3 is TGCAGTGCCCCGCGAGGGGGCGACTACGAGCAGTACTTC. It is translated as CSAPRGGDYEQYF.

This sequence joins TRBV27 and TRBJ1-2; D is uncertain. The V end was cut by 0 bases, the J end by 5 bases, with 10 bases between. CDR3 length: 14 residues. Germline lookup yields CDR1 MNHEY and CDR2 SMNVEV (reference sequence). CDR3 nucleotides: TGTGCCAGCAGTTTATCGGCGAATTTTTATGGCTACACCTTC. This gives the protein CASSLSANFYGYTF.

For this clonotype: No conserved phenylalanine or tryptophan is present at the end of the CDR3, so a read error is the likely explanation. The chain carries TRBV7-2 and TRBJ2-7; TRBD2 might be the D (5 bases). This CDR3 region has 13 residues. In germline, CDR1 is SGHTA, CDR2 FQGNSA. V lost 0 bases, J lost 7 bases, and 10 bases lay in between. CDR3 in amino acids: CASSLAGDWEQYL. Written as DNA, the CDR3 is TGTGCCAGCAGCTTAGCGGGAGACTGGGAGCAGTACTTA.

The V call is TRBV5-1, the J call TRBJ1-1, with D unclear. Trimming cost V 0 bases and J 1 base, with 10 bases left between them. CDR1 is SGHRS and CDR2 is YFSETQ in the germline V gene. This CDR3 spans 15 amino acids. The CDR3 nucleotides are TGCGCCAGCAGCTTGGTGGAAAACAGGAACACTGAAGCTTTCTTT. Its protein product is CASSLVENRNTEAFF. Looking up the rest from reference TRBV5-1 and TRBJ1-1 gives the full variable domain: KAGVTQTPRYLIKTRGQQVTLSCSPISGHRSVSWYQQTPGQGLQFLFEYFSETQRNKGNFPGRFSGRQFSNSRSEMNVSTLELGDSALYLCASSLVENRNTEAFFGQGTRLTVV.

CDR3 sequence: CASSLQGPVEDTQYF. Written as DNA, the CDR3 is TGTGCCAGCAGCTTACAGGGGCCGGTGGAAGATACGCAGTATTTT. The V call is TRBV7-9, the J call TRBJ2-3, with a weak D call TRBD1 (6 bases). The CDR3 extends over 15 amino acids. Germline-derived CDR1 and CDR2 are SEHNR and FQNEAQ (reference sequence). V gave up 2 bases and J gave up 5 bases, with 14 bases separating them.

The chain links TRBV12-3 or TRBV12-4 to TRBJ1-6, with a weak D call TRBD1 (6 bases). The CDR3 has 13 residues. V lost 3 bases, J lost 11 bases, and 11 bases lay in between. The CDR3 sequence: CASSLDRQTPLHF. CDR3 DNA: TGTGCCAGCAGTTTGGACAGACAAACACCCCTCCACTTT.

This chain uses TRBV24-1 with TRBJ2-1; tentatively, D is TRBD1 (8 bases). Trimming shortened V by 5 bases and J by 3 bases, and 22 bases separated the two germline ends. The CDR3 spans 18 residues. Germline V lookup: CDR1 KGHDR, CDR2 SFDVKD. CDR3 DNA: TGTGCCACCAGTGGCCCGCCCCGGGGGGACAGGAACTACAATGAGCAGTTCTTC. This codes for CATSGPPRGDRNYNEQFF.

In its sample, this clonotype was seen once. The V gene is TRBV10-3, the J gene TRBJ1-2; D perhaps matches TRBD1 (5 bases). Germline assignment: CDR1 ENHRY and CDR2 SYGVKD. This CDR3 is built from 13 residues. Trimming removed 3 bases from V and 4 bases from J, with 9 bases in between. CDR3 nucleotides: TGTGCCATCAGTGAATGGCAGGGCTATGGCTACACCTTC. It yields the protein CAISEWQGYGYTF.

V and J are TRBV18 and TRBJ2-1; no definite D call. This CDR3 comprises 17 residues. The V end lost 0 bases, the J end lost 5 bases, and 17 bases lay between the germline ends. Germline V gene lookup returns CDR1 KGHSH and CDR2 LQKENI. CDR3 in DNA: TGTGCCAGCTCACCACCGGTCTACCTTGAACAGCACAATGAGCAGTTCTTC. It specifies CASSPPVYLEQHNEQFF.

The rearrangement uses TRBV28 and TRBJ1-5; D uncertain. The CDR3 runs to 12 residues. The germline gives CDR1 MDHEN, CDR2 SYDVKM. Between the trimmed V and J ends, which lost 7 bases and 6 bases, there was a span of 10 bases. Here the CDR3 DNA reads TGTGCCAGCAATACAGCAGGTCAGCCCCAGCATTTT. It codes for CASNTAGQPQHF.

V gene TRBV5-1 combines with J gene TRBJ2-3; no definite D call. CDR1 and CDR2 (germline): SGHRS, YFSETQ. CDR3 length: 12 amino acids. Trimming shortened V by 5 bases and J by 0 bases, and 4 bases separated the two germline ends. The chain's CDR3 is CASRGSTDTQYF. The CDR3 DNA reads TGCGCCAGCAGGGGTAGCACAGATACGCAGTATTTT.

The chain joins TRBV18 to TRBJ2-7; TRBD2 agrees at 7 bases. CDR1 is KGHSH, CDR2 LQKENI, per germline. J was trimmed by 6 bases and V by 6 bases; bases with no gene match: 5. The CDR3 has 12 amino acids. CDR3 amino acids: CASSKPGGEQYV. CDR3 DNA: TGTGCCAGCTCTAAACCGGGAGGCGAGCAGTACGTC.

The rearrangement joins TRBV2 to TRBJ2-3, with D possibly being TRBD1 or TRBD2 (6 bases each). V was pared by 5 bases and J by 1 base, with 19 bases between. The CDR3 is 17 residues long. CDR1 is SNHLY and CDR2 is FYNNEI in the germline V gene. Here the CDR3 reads CASSYLRGDPGTDTQYF. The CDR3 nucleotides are TGTGCCAGCAGTTATTTAAGGGGGGACCCGGGCACAGATACGCAGTATTTT. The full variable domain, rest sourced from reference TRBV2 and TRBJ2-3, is EPEVTQTPSHQVTQMGQEVILRCVPISNHLYFYWYRQILGQKVEFLVSFYNNEISEKSEIFDDQFSVERPDGSNFTLKIRSTKLEDSAMYFCASSYLRGDPGTDTQYFGPGTRLTVL.

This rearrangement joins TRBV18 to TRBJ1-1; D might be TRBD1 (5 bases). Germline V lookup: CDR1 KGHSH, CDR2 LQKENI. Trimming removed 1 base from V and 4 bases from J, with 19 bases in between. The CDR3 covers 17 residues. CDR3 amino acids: CASSPLGAKGSGTEAFF. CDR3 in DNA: TGTGCCAGCTCACCACTAGGGGCCAAGGGTAGCGGCACTGAAGCTTTCTTT.

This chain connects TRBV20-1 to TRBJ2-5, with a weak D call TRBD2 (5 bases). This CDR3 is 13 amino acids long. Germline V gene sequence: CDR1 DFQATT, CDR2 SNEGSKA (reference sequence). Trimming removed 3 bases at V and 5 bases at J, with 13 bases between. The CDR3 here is CSARFRLQETQYF. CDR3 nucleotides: TGCAGTGCTAGGTTCCGACTACAGGAGACCCAGTACTTC.

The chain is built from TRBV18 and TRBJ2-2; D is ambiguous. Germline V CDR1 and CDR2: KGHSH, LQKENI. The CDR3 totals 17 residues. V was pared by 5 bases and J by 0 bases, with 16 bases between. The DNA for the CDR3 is TGTGCCAGCTCATCATGGGGTGATGCCGCGAACACCGGGGAGCTGTTTTTT. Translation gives CASSSWGDAANTGELFF.